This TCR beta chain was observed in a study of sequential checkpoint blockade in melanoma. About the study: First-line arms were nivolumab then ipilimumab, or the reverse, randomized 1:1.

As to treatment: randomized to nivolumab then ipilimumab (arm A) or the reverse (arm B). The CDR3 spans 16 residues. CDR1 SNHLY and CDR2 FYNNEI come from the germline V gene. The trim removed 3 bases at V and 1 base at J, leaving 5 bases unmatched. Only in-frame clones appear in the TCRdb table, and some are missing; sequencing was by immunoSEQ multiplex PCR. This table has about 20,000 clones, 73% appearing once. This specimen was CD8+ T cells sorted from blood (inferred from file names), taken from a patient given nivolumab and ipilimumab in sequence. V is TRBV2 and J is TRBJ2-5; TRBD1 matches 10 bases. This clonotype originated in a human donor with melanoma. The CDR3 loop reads CASSDGTGVAQETQYF. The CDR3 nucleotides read TGTGCCAGCAGTGATGGGACAGGGGTGGCCCAAGAGACCCAGTACTTC.